This record covers a single T cell receptor beta chain. Its specificity is not known. The V segment lost 8 bases and the J segment 0 bases; nucleotides outside the gene matches: 10. The CDR3 runs 15 residues. The V gene's germline CDR1 is MNHNS and CDR2 SASEGT. This specimen belongs to a study of shared clonotypes between healthy human individuals. Findings of the study overall: The expectation was that sequencing depth would affect clonotype sharing among donors.

Libraries were prepared by immunoSEQ multiplex PCR; TCRdb keeps only in-frame clonotypes and omits some of them. The data contain about a million clones, about 80% of them singletons. The rearrangement joins TRBV6-1 to TRBJ2-7, with 7 bases matching TRBD1. The sample taken for sequencing was memory CD4+ T cells from PBMCs. The subset was: CD45RA-negative fraction. The TCR sequence derives from a man between 18 and 29 years old in good health. Some clones in this sample may be carry-over from other donors' samples. CDR3 sequence reads: CASGGPTGVSYEQYF. The CDR3 nucleotides read TGTGCCAGCGGGGGCCCCACAGGGGTCTCCTACGAGCAGTACTTC.